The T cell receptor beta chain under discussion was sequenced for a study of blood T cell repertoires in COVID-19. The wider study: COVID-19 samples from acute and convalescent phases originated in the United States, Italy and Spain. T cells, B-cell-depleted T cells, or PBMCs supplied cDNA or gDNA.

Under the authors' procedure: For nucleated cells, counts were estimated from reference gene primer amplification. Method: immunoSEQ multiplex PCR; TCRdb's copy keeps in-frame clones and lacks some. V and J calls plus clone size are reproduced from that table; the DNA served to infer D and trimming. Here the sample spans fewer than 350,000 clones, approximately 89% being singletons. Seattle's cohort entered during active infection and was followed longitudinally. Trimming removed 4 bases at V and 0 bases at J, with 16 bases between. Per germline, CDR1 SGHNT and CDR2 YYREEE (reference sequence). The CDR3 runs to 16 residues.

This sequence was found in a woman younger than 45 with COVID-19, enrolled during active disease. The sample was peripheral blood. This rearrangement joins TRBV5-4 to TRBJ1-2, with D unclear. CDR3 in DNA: TGTGCCAGCAGCCCTGGCGGTCCGGGAGCTAACTATGGCTACACCTTC. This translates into CASSPGGPGANYGYTF.